The source of this T cell receptor (beta chain) is a study of PD-1 blockade in classical Hodgkin lymphoma. Looking at the study overall: Patients were infused with nivolumab 3 mg/kg every 2 weeks.

Germline CDR1 reads SQVTM; CDR2 reads ANQGSEA. The CDR3 length is 12 residues. Trimming took off 3 bases at V and 4 bases at J, with 10 bases between the two ends. Each of the patients experienced relapse following autologous stem cell transplantation, and their brentuximab vedotin exposure differed. Regarding this clone: What it recognizes is unknown.

Study-level points and caveats: Prior therapy or disease activity may underlie the repertoire differences, whose causes remain undefined. Newly diagnosed and completely responding patients shared comparable baseline diversity.

Sequencing used immunoSEQ multiplex PCR; TCRdb keeps in-frame clones, though not all of them. The sample contains under 25,000 clones, more than 60% of which appear only once. This material consisted of peripheral blood mononuclear cells (PBMCs), taken before the second cycle of nivolumab. The TCR originated in a human donor with classical Hodgkin lymphoma. The chain recombines TRBV29-1 with TRBJ2-7; D tentatively fits TRBD1 or TRBD2 (5 bases each). For the CDR3, the DNA is TGCAGCGTTGATCGAGGGGATTACGAGCAGTACTTC. It specifies CSVDRGDYEQYF.